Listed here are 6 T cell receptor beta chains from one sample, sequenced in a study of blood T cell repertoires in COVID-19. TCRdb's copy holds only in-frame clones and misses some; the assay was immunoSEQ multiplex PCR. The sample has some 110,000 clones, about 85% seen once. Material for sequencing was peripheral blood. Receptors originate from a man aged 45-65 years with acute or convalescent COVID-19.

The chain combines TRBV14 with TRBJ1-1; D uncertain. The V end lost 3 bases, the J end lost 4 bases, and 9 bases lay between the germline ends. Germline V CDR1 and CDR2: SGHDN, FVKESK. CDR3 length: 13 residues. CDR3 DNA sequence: TGTGCCAGCAGCCAGGTTTCGGGCACTGAAGCTTTCTTT. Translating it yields CASSQVSGTEAFF.

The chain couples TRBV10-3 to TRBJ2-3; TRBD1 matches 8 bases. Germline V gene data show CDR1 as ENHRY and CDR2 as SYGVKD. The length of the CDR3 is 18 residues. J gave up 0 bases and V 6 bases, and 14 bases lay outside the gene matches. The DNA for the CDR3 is TGTGCCATCAGGGGACAGGTCCTTAATGCTTCTAGCACAGATACGCAGTATTTT. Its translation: CAIRGQVLNASSTDTQYF.

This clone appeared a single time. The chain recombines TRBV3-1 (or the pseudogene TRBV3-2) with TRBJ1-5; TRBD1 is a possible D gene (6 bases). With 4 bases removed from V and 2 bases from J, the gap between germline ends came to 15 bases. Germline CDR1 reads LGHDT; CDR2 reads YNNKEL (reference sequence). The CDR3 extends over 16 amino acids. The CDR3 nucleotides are TGTGCCAGCAGCCCTGGGGGCAGTCTGGGCAATCAGCCCCAGCATTTT. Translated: CASSPGGSLGNQPQHF.

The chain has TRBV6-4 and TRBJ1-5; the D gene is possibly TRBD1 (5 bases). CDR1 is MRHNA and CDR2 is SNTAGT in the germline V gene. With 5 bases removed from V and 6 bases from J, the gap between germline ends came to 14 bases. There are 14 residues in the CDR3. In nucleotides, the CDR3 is TGTGCCAGCAGTCTCGAGCAGGGAGGTCAGCCCCAGCATTTT. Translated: CASSLEQGGQPQHF.

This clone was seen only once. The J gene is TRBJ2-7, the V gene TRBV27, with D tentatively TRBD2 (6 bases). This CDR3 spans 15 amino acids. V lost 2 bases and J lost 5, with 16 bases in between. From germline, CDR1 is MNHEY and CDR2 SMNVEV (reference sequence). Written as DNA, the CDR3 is TGTGCCAGCAGTTTAGCCGGGACTTGGAACCACGAGCAGTACTTC. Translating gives CASSLAGTWNHEQYF.

The DNA of the CDR3 is TGCGCCAGCAGCCAAGACCCCGCACAGCAGCCCCAGCATTTT. Amino acids: CASSQDPAQQPQHF. This chain joins TRBV4-1 and TRBJ1-5; no clear D. The V gene lost 0 bases and the J gene lost 7 bases, with 10 bases spanning the gap. This CDR3 has 14 residues. The V gene's germline CDR1 is MGHRA and CDR2 YSYEKL.